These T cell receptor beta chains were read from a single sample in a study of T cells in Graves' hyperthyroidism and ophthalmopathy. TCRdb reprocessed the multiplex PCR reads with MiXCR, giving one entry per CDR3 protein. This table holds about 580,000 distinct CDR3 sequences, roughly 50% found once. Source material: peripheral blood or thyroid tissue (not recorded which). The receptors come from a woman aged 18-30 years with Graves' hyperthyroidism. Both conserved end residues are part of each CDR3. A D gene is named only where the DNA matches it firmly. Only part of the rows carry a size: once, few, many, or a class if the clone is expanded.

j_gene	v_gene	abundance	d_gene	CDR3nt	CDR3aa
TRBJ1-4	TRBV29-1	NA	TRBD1	TGCAGCGTCCCGGGACAGGGGAGTGAAAAACTGTTTTTT	CSVPGQGSEKLFF
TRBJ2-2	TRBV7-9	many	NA	TGTGCCAGCAGCTTAGCGAGTGGGCCACCGAACACCGGGGAGCTGTTTTTT	CASSLASGPPNTGELFF
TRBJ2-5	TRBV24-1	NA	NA	TGTGCCACCAGCAGCCCCGGAGAGACCCAGTACTTC	CATSSPGETQYF
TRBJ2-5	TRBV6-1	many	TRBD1	TGTGCCAGCAGTGAAGTGGGTCAGGGGGCTGAGACCCAGTACTTC	CASSEVGQGAETQYF
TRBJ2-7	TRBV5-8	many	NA	TGTGCCAGCAGCTTACGGGACTCTTGGGAGCAGTACTTC	CASSLRDSWEQYF
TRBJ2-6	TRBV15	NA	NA	TGTGCCACCAGCCCCGCCGGTGGCTTGGGGGCCAACGTCCTGACTTTC	CATSPAGGLGANVLTF
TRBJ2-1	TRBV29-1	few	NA	TGCAGCGTTGAATTATCAGCCTACAATGAGCAGTTCTTC	CSVELSAYNEQFF
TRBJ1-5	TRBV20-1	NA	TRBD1	TGCAGTGCCTATCCGGACAGGGGAAGGCAGCCCCAGCATTTT	CSAYPDRGRQPQHF
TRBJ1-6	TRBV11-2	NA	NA	TGTGCCAGCCATATGGGGGCAGGAAATAATTCACCCCTCCACTTT	CASHMGAGNNSPLHF
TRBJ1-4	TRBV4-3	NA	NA	TGCGCCAGCAGCCAACCCCGGGGGATAGTGGGCAGGGATCCTGCAACTAATGAAAAACTGTTTTTT	CASSQPRGIVGRDPATNEKLFF
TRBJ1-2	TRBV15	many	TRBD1	TGTGCCACCAGCAGAGAGAGGTGGGGCCGGACAGGGACTCTATGGGGCTACACCTTC	CATSRERWGRTGTLWGYTF